The clone carrying this TCR beta chain was seen only once. The sample is drawn from a study of shared clonotypes between healthy human individuals. Profiling relied on immunoSEQ multiplex PCR, and the TCRdb table lists in-frame clones only, not all of them. The profile shows under 1,100,000 clones, more than 75% of them singletons. With 0 bases removed from V and 4 bases from J, the gap between germline ends came to 4 bases. CDR1 and CDR2 from the germline V gene are DFQATT and SNEGSKA (reference sequence). This CDR3 is 11 amino acids long. The chain combines TRBV20-1 with TRBJ2-7; D gene unclear. Sample: memory CD4+ T cells from PBMCs. Subset: CD45RA-negative fraction. The receptor's source is a young man in good health. Some clones in this sample may be carry-over from other donors' samples. CDR3 protein: CSARESYEQYF. CDR3 coding DNA: TGCAGTGCTAGAGAGAGTTACGAGCAGTACTTC.